The 11 T cell receptor beta chains in this list originate from one sample, sequenced in a study of blood T cells in healthy people across ages. Then a second PCR, running roughly 6 to 11 cycles, was carried out with a sample-barcoded 5' primer and a J-beta primer mix. TCRdb used MiXCR to reprocess the 5' RACE reads, holding one entry per CDR3 protein. The sample has 790,000 or so distinct CDR3 sequences, 45% to 70% seen once. The material sequenced was blood. These receptors were obtained from a middle-aged man in good health.

The chain joins TRBV29-1 to TRBJ2-7, with 8 bases identical to TRBD2. The CDR3 contains 15 residues. CDR1 and CDR2 (germline): SQVTM, ANQGSEA. After removal of 1 base from V and 7 bases from J, the junction contained 12 bases not matched to a gene. DNA for the CDR3: TGCAGCGTTGAAGCCGGGCGGGGGGCCTACAATGAGCAGTACTTC. Protein product: CSVEAGRGAYNEQYF.

This clonotype was found a few times. This sequence joins TRBV7-2 and TRBJ2-7; TRBD2 might be the D (5 bases). From germline, CDR1 is SGHTA and CDR2 FQGNSA. Trimming left V 0 bases short and J 7 bases short, with 10 bases between. This CDR3 has 13 amino acids. The CDR3 loop reads CASSLALGGEQYF. The CDR3 DNA sequence: TGTGCCAGCAGCTTAGCATTGGGCGGGGAGCAGTACTTC. Variable domain in full (rest from reference TRBV7-2 and TRBJ2-7): GAGVSQSPSNKVTEKGKDVELRCDPISGHTALYWYRQSLGQGLEFLIYFQGNSAPDKSGLPSDRFSAERTGGSVSTLTIQRTQQEDSAVYLCASSLALGGEQYFGPGTRLTVT.

The chain couples TRBV2 to TRBJ2-3, with D unresolved. Germline assignment: CDR1 SNHLY and CDR2 FYNNEI. V lost 5 bases, J lost 3 bases, and 12 bases lay in between. The CDR3 covers 14 residues. CDR3 bases: TGTGCCAGCAGTATAAAGTTACAGACAGATACGCAGTATTTT. Translated: CASSIKLQTDTQYF.

The chain combines TRBV28 with TRBJ1-3, with a possible D match to TRBD1 (5 bases). The CDR3 contains 12 residues. Germline V CDR1 and CDR2: MDHEN, SYDVKM. The V end lost 8 bases, the J end lost 8 bases, and 13 bases lay between the germline ends. DNA of the CDR3: TGTGCCAGCCAGGTGGGGGTGGACACCATATATTTT. It specifies CASQVGVDTIYF.

The chain employs TRBV6-1 and TRBJ2-6, with D possibly being TRBD1 or TRBD2 (5 bases each). The V end lost 5 bases, the J end lost 0 bases, and 20 bases lay between the germline ends. CDR1 and CDR2 (germline): MNHNS, SASEGT. The CDR3 contains 19 residues. CDR3 in amino acids: CASSSKVGAGTSGANVLTF. CDR3 nucleotides: TGTGCCAGCAGTAGCAAAGTAGGGGCAGGGACCTCTGGGGCCAACGTCCTGACTTTC.

This clonotype showed up many times. J is TRBJ2-5 and V is TRBV7-2; 7 bases are a match to TRBD2. J lost 2 bases, V lost 7 bases, and 7 bases had no gene match. There are 14 residues in the CDR3. CDR1 SGHTA and CDR2 FQGNSA come from the germline V gene. The DNA for the CDR3 is TGTGCCAGCACCTGGGGGAGGGGTCAAGAGACCCAGTACTTC. Its translation is CASTWGRGQETQYF.

Note on this clonotype: A read error may account for a junction end that differs from germline. The V and J genes are TRBV10-3 and TRBJ2-7; 9 bases align to TRBD1. This CDR3 contains 13 residues. Germline values: CDR1 ENHRY, CDR2 SYGVKD. CDR3 sequence (DNA): TGTGCCGTCAGCCCGGGACAGGGATACGAGCAGTACTTC. This codes for CAVSPGQGYEQYF.

This clonotype showed up just a few times. The gene calls are TRBV5-6 and TRBJ2-5; 8 positions match TRBD2. With the DNA end fitting TRBJ2-7 better, the J assignment may be wrong. The CDR3 consists of 14 residues. Germline CDR1 is SGHDT and CDR2 is YYEEEE. CDR3 nucleotide sequence: TGTGCCAGCAGCAACGGGACTAGGTTTTACGAGCAGTACTTC. It specifies CASSNGTRFYEQYF.

This rearrangement joins TRBV9 to TRBJ2-3; D could derive from TRBD1 or TRBD2 (5 bases each). V lost 4 bases to trimming and J lost 0 bases, with 24 bases between them. The CDR3 runs 19 residues. The germline CDR1 and CDR2 sequences are SGDLS and YYNGEE. CDR3 nucleotide sequence: TGTGCCAGCAGCCCCCGAGGGAGAGTCCGGGACGGAAGCACAGATACGCAGTATTTT. This gives the protein CASSPRGRVRDGSTDTQYF. Drawing the rest from reference TRBV9 and TRBJ2-3, the complete variable domain is DSGVTQTPKHLITATGQRVTLRCSPRSGDLSVYWYQQSLDQGLQFLIQYYNGEERAKGNILERFSAQQFPDLHSELNLSSLELGDSALYFCASSPRGRVRDGSTDTQYFGPGTRLTVL.

This chain uses TRBV4-2 with TRBJ2-5; 8 bases align to TRBD1. The DNA end lines up better with TRBJ2-7; the J call may be wrong. The CDR3 has 14 residues. In germline, CDR1 is LGHNA, CDR2 YNFKEQ. CDR3 sequence (DNA): TGTGCCAGCAGCCAGGACAGGGCTTCCGGCGAGCAGTACTTC. This sequence encodes CASSQDRASGEQYF.

V gene TRBV12-3 or TRBV12-4 combines with J gene TRBJ1-2; D gene ambiguous. Trimming took off 3 bases at V and 8 bases at J, with 13 bases between the two ends. CDR3 length: 13 residues. The CDR3 region is CASSFREVYGYTF. The CDR3 bases are TGTGCCAGCAGTTTTAGGGAGGTCTACGGCTACACCTTC.